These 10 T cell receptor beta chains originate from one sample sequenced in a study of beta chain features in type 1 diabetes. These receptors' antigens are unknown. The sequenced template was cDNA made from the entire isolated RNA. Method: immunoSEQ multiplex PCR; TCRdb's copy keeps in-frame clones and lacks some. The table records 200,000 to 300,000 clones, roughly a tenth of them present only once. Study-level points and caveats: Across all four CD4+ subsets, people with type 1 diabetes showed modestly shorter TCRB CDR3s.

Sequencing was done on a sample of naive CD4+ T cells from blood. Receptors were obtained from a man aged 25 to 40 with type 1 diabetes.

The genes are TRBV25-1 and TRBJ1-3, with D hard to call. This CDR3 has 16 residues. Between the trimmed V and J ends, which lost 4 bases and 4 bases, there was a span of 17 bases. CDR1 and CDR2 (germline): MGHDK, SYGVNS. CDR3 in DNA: TGTGCCAGCAGTGGGGCGGACTGGTATGTAGGAAACACCATATATTTT. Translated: CASSGADWYVGNTIYF.

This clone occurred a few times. CDR3 in amino acids: CASSEARGSLEPPLHF. The CDR3 bases are TGTGCCAGCAGTGAAGCGCGGGGGTCGCTTGAGCCACCCCTCCACTTT. The chain joins TRBV2 to TRBJ1-6; D might be TRBD1 (5 bases). The CDR3 has 16 amino acids. CDR1 and CDR2 (germline): SNHLY, FYNNEI. V shed 0 bases and J shed 11 bases, with 17 bases lying between them.

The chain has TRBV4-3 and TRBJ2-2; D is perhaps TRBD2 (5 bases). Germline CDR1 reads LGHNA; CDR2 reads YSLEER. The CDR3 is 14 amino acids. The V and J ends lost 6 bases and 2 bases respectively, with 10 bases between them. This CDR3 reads CASRVDLNTGELFF. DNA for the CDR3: TGCGCCAGCAGGGTGGACTTAAACACCGGGGAGCTGTTTTTT.

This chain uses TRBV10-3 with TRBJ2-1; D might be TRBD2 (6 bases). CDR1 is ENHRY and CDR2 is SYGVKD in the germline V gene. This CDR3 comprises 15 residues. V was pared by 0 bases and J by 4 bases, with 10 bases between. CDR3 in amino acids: CAISESWGEYNEQFF. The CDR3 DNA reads TGTGCCATCAGTGAGTCTTGGGGGGAATACAATGAGCAGTTCTTC.

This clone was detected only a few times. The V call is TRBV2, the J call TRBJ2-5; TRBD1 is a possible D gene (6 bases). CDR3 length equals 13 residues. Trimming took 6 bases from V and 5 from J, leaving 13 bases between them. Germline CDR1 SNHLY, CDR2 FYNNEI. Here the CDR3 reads CASRWGLGETQYF. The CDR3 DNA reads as TGTGCCAGCAGGTGGGGGCTGGGGGAGACCCAGTACTTC.

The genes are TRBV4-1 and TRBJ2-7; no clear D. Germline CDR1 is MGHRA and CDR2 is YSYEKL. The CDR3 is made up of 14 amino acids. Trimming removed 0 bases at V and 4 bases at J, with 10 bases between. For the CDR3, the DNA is TGCGCCAGCAGCCAAGATCTAGTAAGGTACGAGCAGTACTTC. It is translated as CASSQDLVRYEQYF.

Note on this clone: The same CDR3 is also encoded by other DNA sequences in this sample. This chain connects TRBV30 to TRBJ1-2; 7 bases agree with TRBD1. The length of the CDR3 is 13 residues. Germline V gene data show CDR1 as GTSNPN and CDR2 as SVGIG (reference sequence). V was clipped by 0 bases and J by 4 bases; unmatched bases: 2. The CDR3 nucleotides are TGTGCCTGGAGTGTTTCAGGGGGCTATGGCTACACCTTC. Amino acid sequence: CAWSVSGGYGYTF.

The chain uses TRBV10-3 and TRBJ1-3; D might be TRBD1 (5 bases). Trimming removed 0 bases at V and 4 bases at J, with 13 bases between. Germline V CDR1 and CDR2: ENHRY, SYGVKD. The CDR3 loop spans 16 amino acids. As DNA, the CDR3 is TGTGCCATCAGTGAGTCGATTGGGACTGCAGGAAACACCATATATTTT. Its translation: CAISESIGTAGNTIYF.

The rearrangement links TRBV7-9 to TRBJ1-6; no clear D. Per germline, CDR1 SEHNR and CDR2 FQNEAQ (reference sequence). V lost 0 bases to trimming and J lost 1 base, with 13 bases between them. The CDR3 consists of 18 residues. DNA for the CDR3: TGTGCCAGCAGCTTAGCGGAGAGACCAAATTCCTATAATTCACCCCTCCACTTT. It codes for CASSLAERPNSYNSPLHF.

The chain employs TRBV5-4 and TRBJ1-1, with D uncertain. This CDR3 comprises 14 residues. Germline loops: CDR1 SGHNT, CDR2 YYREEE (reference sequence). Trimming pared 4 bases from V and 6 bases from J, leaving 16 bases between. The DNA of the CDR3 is TGTGCCAGCAGCACGGACTCCACAAGACCTGAAGCTTTCTTT. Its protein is CASSTDSTRPEAFF. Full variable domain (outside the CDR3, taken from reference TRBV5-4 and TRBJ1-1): ETGVTQSPTHLIKTRGQQVTLRCSSQSGHNTVSWYQQALGQGPQFIFQYYREEENGRGNFPPRFSGLQFPNYSSELNVNALELDDSALYLCASSTDSTRPEAFFGQGTRLTVV.